Included here is one TCR beta chain sequence, with context. The record originates from a study of blood T cell repertoires in COVID-19. Across the study: Collection of acute and convalescent COVID-19 samples took place in the United States, Italy and Spain. The cDNA or gDNA used as material had been derived from T cells, B-cell-depleted T cells, or PBMCs.

In the authors' methods: Reference gene primer amplification in the assay estimated nucleated cell counts. Sequencing used immunoSEQ multiplex PCR; TCRdb keeps in-frame clones, though not all of them. V and J calls and clone size follow that table, whereas D and trimming were derived from the DNA. Of some 670,000 clones in the sample, approximately 90% were seen once. From germline, CDR1 is SGHTA and CDR2 FQGNSA. V was pared by 5 bases and J by 5 bases, with 12 bases of the junction left unmatched. This CDR3 spans 16 amino acids. Material: peripheral blood. The sequence derives from a woman aged 18-35 years with acute or convalescent COVID-19. The V and J genes are TRBV7-2 and TRBJ2-7; TRBD1 matches 10 bases. The CDR3 coding sequence is TGTGCCAGCAGCCACCGACCGGGACAGGGGAACCACGAGCAGTACTTC. Translating it yields CASSHRPGQGNHEQYF.